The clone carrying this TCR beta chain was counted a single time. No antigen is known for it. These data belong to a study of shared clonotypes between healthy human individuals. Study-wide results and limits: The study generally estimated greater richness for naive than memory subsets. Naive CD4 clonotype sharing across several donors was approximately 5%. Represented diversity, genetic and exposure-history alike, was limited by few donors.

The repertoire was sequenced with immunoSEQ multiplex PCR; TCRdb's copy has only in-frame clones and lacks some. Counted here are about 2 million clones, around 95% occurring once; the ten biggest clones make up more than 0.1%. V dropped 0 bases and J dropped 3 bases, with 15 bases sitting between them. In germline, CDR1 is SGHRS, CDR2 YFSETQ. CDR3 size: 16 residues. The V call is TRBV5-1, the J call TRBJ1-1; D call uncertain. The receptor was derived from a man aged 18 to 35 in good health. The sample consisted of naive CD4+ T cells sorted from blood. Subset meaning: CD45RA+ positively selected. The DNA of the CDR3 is TGCGCCAGCAGCTTGGAAGTATGGGGTGGGGACACTGAAGCTTTCTTT. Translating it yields CASSLEVWGGDTEAFF.